One T cell receptor beta chain is described in this entry. Antigen unknown. CDR1 is DFQATT and CDR2 is SNEGSKA in the germline V gene (reference sequence). The V and J ends lost 1 base and 3 bases respectively, with 16 bases between them. CDR3 length: 15 residues. These data are taken from a study of blood T cells in healthy people across ages. Together with a sample-barcoded 5' primer, a J-beta primer mix was included in a second PCR lasting about 6 to 11 cycles. Each sample provided no less than 2.5 million CDR3-containing paired-end reads. TCRdb used MiXCR to reprocess the 5' RACE reads, holding one entry per CDR3 protein. The sample consists of 700,000 or so distinct CDR3 sequences, roughly 20% of them appearing once. Study outcomes and limitations: There were more naive CD4+ cells and higher diversity in long-lived donors than in aged donors.

The chain employs TRBV20-1 and TRBJ2-7, with no clear D. Sequencing used blood. This sequence was found in a man between 65 and 85 years old in good health. DNA of the CDR3: TGCAGTGCTAGAGTCCCCGGGCGGCAAAGCTACGAGCAGTACTTC. It encodes CSARVPGRQSYEQYF.